These 30 T cell receptor beta chains were all obtained from the same sample, sequenced in a study of vaccination and CD4 T cells after COVID-19. These receptors have no known antigen. Treatment reported: approximately nine-day PBMC culture with coronavirus spike peptide pools or control peptides (ViraFEST assay). Oncomine TCR Beta short-read sequencing was applied to DNA from cultured CD4+ T cells. TCRdb reanalysed the PCR reads using MiXCR and keeps one entry per CDR3 protein. The table records roughly 11,000 distinct CDR3 sequences, around 59% of them present only once. What was sequenced was CD4+ T cells from blood, cultured in vitro. These receptors originate from a human donor who had recovered from COVID-19.

This clonotype occurred once. An end of the junction does not agree with germline; a read error may underlie this. The CDR3 DNA is TGTGCCAGCAGTTCCGCGGCTAAGCGGCGTTCTTACAATGAACAGTTCTTC. This sequence encodes CASSSAAKRRSYNEQFF. The chain employs TRBV27 and TRBJ2-1, with D possibly matching TRBD2 (5 bases). This CDR3 has 17 amino acids. Germline V CDR1 and CDR2: MNHEY, SMNVEV (reference sequence).

Only a few counts were recorded for this clonotype. The V call is TRBV10-3, the J call TRBJ1-5; maybe TRBD1 (6 bases). Trimming stripped 5 bases from V and 4 bases from J, with 18 bases between. This CDR3 comprises 16 residues. Germline V gene lookup returns CDR1 ENHRY and CDR2 SYGVKD. CDR3 in DNA: TGTGCCATCAGTACGGGGACACCCTTTGGTAATCAGCCCCAGCATTTT. Translated: CAISTGTPFGNQPQHF.

The rearrangement joins TRBV20-1 to TRBJ1-6, with D possibly being TRBD1 (6 bases). The CDR3 is made up of 16 amino acids. CDR1 is DFQATT, CDR2 SNEGSKA, per germline (reference sequence). The germline V and J ends were trimmed by 0 bases and 6 bases, with 15 bases remaining between them. CDR3 sequence (DNA): TGCAGTGCTAGAGAGCGCCGGGACAAGTTTAATTCACCCCTCCACTTT. Amino acid sequence: CSARERRDKFNSPLHF.

This clonotype was observed a few times. The chain links TRBV10-1 to TRBJ1-1; unclear D gene. Germline V gene lookup returns CDR1 WNHNN and CDR2 SYGVQD (reference sequence). The CDR3 is 15 amino acids. Trimming left V 8 bases short and J 0 bases short, with 16 bases between. DNA of the CDR3: TGCGCCAGCCGAGTCGGTGGGGTCATGAACACTGAAGCTTTCTTT. It encodes CASRVGGVMNTEAFF.

This clonotype was seen more than once but under ten times. This rearrangement joins TRBV30 to TRBJ2-7; 8 positions match TRBD2. This CDR3 is 14 amino acids long. Germline loops: CDR1 GTSNPN, CDR2 SVGIG (reference sequence). V lost 4 bases to trimming and J lost 3 bases; unmatched junction nucleotides: 8. The CDR3: CAWNRGREGYEQYF. DNA of the CDR3: TGTGCCTGGAATAGAGGCCGGGAGGGCTACGAGCAGTACTTC.

The chain combines TRBV14 with TRBJ1-6; D unclear. The CDR3 contains 14 residues. The V and J ends lost 1 base and 7 bases respectively, with 8 bases between them. Looked up from germline, CDR1 is SGHDN and CDR2 is FVKESK. The CDR3, as DNA: TGTGCCAGCAGCCAAGGAAGACACAATTCACCCCTCCACTTT. Residues: CASSQGRHNSPLHF.

This chain links TRBV6-1 with TRBJ2-4; tentative D call: TRBD1 (7 bases). The CDR3 totals 14 residues. Germline V gives CDR1 MNHNS, CDR2 SASEGT. Trimming removed 6 bases at V and 4 bases at J, with 13 bases between. CDR3 nucleotide sequence: TGTGCCAGCAGGGCGGGACAGACTAAAAACATTCAGTACTTC. Translated: CASRAGQTKNIQYF.

The V gene is TRBV7-3, the J gene TRBJ1-2; a possible D gene is TRBD1 (5 bases). The CDR3 has 16 amino acids. Germline loops: CDR1 SGHTA, CDR2 FQGTGA. Trimming pared 5 bases from V and 2 bases from J, leaving 18 bases between. The CDR3 nucleotides are TGTGCCAGCAGCCCCGGGACCCCTCATAGCAACTATGGCTACACCTTC. Its translation is CASSPGTPHSNYGYTF. The entire variable domain, with the rest obtained from reference TRBV7-3 and TRBJ1-2, is as follows: GAGVSQTPSNKVTEKGKYVELRCDPISGHTALYWYRQSLGQGPEFLIYFQGTGAADDSGLPNDRFFAVRPEGSVSTLKIQRTERGDSAVYLCASSPGTPHSNYGYTFGSGTRLTVV.

The rearrangement uses TRBV20-1 and TRBJ2-1; no clear D. The germline V gene encodes CDR1 DFQATT and CDR2 SNEGSKA (reference sequence). The CDR3 sequence is 11 residues long. Trimming stripped 3 bases from V and 3 bases from J, with 3 bases between. CDR3 sequence reads: CSARDYNEQFF. As DNA, the CDR3 is TGCAGTGCTAGGGACTACAATGAGCAGTTCTTC.

By its share, this clonotype is medium-sized (0.01 to 0.1%). This chain links TRBV10-3 with TRBJ1-2, with TRBD1 as a possible D gene (6 bases). CDR1 and CDR2 from the germline V gene are ENHRY and SYGVKD. V gave up 6 bases and J gave up 4 bases, with 9 bases separating them. This CDR3 spans 12 amino acids. The CDR3 region is CAISTGLYGYTF. The DNA of the CDR3 is TGTGCCATCAGCACAGGGCTCTATGGCTACACCTTC.

The count of this clonotype is one. The rearrangement links TRBV5-4 to TRBJ1-2; TRBD1 agrees at 7 bases. The germline V gene has CDR1 SGHNT and CDR2 YYREEE (reference sequence). CDR3 length equals 17 residues. Losses at the gene ends were 0 bases for V and 2 bases for J; bases not matched to a gene: 10. Written as DNA, the CDR3 is TGTGCCAGCAGCTTGGTGGGACAGAGGCCGACCAACTATGGCTACACCTTC. Residues: CASSLVGQRPTNYGYTF.

V is TRBV20-1 and J is TRBJ2-7; 9 bases match TRBD1. Germline trimming cut 0 bases from V and 3 bases from J; bases unmatched to any gene: 12. Germline lookup yields CDR1 DFQATT and CDR2 SNEGSKA (reference sequence). The CDR3 extends over 17 amino acids. The CDR3 sequence: CSARDSGGQGAGYEQYF. CDR3 in DNA: TGCAGTGCTAGAGATTCCGGGGGACAGGGAGCCGGCTACGAGCAGTACTTC.

This rearrangement joins TRBV15 to TRBJ1-5, with a weak D call TRBD1 (6 bases). The CDR3 covers 13 residues. V gave up 5 bases and J gave up 6 bases, with 11 bases separating them. Germline V gene sequence: CDR1 LNHNV, CDR2 YYDKDF (reference sequence). The CDR3 DNA sequence: TGTGCCACCAGCTACAAAGGGGGTCAGCCCCAGCATTTT. Protein sequence: CATSYKGGQPQHF.

There are a few counts of this clonotype. The rearrangement uses TRBV6-1 and TRBJ1-5, with 9 bases lining up with TRBD1. CDR3 length: 14 residues. The V gene's germline CDR1 is MNHNS and CDR2 SASEGT. V lost 5 bases, J lost 6 bases, and 5 bases stayed unmatched. The CDR3 loop reads CASSTNRGPQPQHF. The CDR3 DNA is TGTGCCAGCAGTACTAACAGGGGGCCTCAGCCCCAGCATTTT.

The rearrangement joins TRBV27 to TRBJ2-5; weak D call: TRBD1 (6 bases). In germline, CDR1 is MNHEY, CDR2 SMNVEV (reference sequence). This CDR3 is built from 15 residues. Trimming shortened V by 5 bases and J by 3 bases, and 16 bases separated the two germline ends. The CDR3 DNA reads TGTGCCAGCAGTCGACTCGGACAGTTAGAAGAGACCCAGTACTTC. This encodes CASSRLGQLEETQYF.

The gene calls are TRBV12-3 or TRBV12-4 and TRBJ1-2; 7 nucleotides line up with TRBD1. After removal of 5 bases from V and 4 bases from J, the junction contained 4 bases not matched to a gene. This CDR3 comprises 13 residues. CDR3 sequence: CASSDGTVYGYTF. The CDR3 region has the DNA TGTGCCAGCAGTGACGGGACAGTCTATGGCTACACCTTC.

The gene calls are TRBV7-2 and TRBJ1-5, with 8 bases matching TRBD1. Germline CDR1 reads SGHTA; CDR2 reads FQGNSA. This CDR3 has 15 residues. With V trimmed by 4 bases and J by 5 bases, 7 bases remained unmatched. CDR3 protein: CASSSFGTGDQPQHF. The CDR3 DNA follows: TGTGCCAGCAGCTCCTTTGGGACAGGAGATCAGCCCCAGCATTTT.

The sample holds a few counts of this clonotype. J is TRBJ2-3 and V is TRBV7-3; D ambiguous. CDR3 size: 13 residues. The germline V gene encodes CDR1 SGHTA and CDR2 FQGTGA. Trimming pared 2 bases from V and 3 bases from J, leaving 6 bases between. CDR3 nucleotide sequence: TGTGCCAGCAGCTTATTGGGTACAGATACGCAGTATTTT. Protein sequence: CASSLLGTDTQYF.

The V gene is TRBV27, the J gene TRBJ2-7, with D unclear. Germline values: CDR1 MNHEY, CDR2 SMNVEV (reference sequence). Trimming took 2 bases from V and 2 from J, leaving 10 bases between them. This CDR3 region has 14 residues. The CDR3 DNA sequence: TGTGCCAGCAGTTTACAGTTAGGACCCTACGAGCAGTACTTC. Translating gives CASSLQLGPYEQYF.

The genes are TRBV11-2 and TRBJ1-5, with 10 bases that match TRBD1. The junction had 9 bases not matched to a gene; V was cut back by 7 bases and J by 3 bases. The germline V gene encodes CDR1 SGHAT and CDR2 FQNNGV. The CDR3 has 16 amino acids. CDR3: CASTLYGTGDNQPQHF. The CDR3 coding sequence is TGTGCCAGCACCCTTTACGGGACAGGGGACAATCAGCCCCAGCATTTT.

This clonotype occurred a few times. The J gene is TRBJ1-2, the V gene TRBV6-1; 10 nucleotides line up with TRBD1. This CDR3 comprises 13 residues. The V and J ends lost 5 bases and 9 bases, in that order; junction bases with no gene match: 6. Per germline, CDR1 MNHNS and CDR2 SASEGT. CDR3 sequence (DNA): TGTGCCAGCAGTCGGGACAGGGGTTATAGCTACACCTTC. This translates into CASSRDRGYSYTF.

This clonotype showed up just a few times. The genes are TRBV10-2 and TRBJ2-2; no reliable D call. Germline-derived CDR1 and CDR2 are WSHSY and SAAADI. V dropped 6 bases and J dropped 8 bases, with 7 bases sitting between them. The CDR3 is 11 residues long. The DNA of the CDR3 is TGCGCCAGCAGCGCCAGGGGGGAGCTGTTTTTT. Its translation is CASSARGELFF.

Only a few counts were recorded for this clonotype. The genes are TRBV11-3 and TRBJ1-1; 7 nucleotides agree with TRBD1. Germline V gene sequence: CDR1 SGHNT, CDR2 YENEEA. CDR3 length: 15 residues. Trimming removed 5 bases from V and 1 base from J; junction bases left unmatched: 7. The CDR3 region is CASSRGQAPNTEAFF. In nucleotides, the CDR3 is TGTGCCAGCAGCAGAGGACAGGCGCCGAACACTGAAGCTTTCTTT.

This clonotype was recorded a few times. The rearrangement uses TRBV6-2 or TRBV6-3 and TRBJ2-6, with D possibly being TRBD1 (6 bases). The CDR3 has 15 residues. Trimming took 4 bases from V and 2 from J, leaving 9 bases between them. CDR1 and CDR2 (germline): MNHEY, SVGEGT. CDR3 coding DNA: TGTGCCAGCAGTTCTACAGGGACTGGGGCCAACGTCCTGACTTTC. This encodes CASSSTGTGANVLTF.

This chain links TRBV28 with TRBJ1-1; the D is unclear. The V gene's germline CDR1 is MDHEN and CDR2 SYDVKM. With 7 bases removed from V and 1 base from J, the gap between germline ends came to 10 bases. This CDR3 has 13 residues. CDR3 amino acids: CASTRRENTEAFF. The CDR3, as DNA: TGTGCCAGCACACGCCGGGAGAACACTGAAGCTTTCTTT.

The CDR3 bases are TGCAGTGCTAGAGATCCTAGCGGGAATGGGAATGAGCAGTTCTTC. This sequence encodes CSARDPSGNGNEQFF. This sequence joins TRBV20-1 and TRBJ2-1; 9 positions match TRBD2. Trimming took 0 bases from V and 7 from J; bases not matched to a gene: 7. In germline, CDR1 is DFQATT, CDR2 SNEGSKA (reference sequence). This CDR3 has 15 amino acids.

This chain connects TRBV6-1 to TRBJ2-7; TRBD2 agrees at 13 bases. CDR3 size: 17 residues. CDR1 and CDR2 from the germline V gene are MNHNS and SASEGT. The junction had 6 bases not matched to a gene; V was cut back by 4 bases and J by 0 bases. CDR3 in amino acids: CASSVTSGRQTSYEQYF. CDR3 coding DNA: TGTGCCAGCAGTGTGACTAGCGGGAGGCAGACCTCCTACGAGCAGTACTTC.

The genes are TRBV6-1 and TRBJ1-2, with 8 bases fitting TRBD1. J lost 7 bases, V lost 1 base, and 8 bases had no gene match. The CDR3 spans 15 residues. Germline assignment: CDR1 MNHNS and CDR2 SASEGT. CDR3 in DNA: TGTGCCAGCAGTGAAGTGCAGGGGGCGCCTTTTGGCTACACCTTC. It translates to CASSEVQGAPFGYTF.

This clonotype was detected only a few times. The chain carries TRBV19 and TRBJ1-5, with a possible D match to TRBD1 (5 bases). Germline assignment: CDR1 LNHDA and CDR2 SQIVND (reference sequence). The CDR3 is 16 residues long. V gave up 5 bases and J gave up 3 bases, with 17 bases separating them. This chain's CDR3 is CASSSTGQGVNQPQHF. CDR3 in DNA: TGTGCCAGTAGTTCCACGGGGCAGGGCGTCAATCAGCCCCAGCATTTT.

The rearrangement joins TRBV6-5 to TRBJ2-3; no reliable D call. This CDR3 has 13 residues. Germline CDR1 is MNHEY and CDR2 is SVGAGI. Trimming left V 2 bases short and J 1 base short, with 4 bases between. In nucleotides, the CDR3 is TGTGCCAGCAGTTACCCGGGCACAGATACGCAGTATTTT. As protein: CASSYPGTDTQYF.